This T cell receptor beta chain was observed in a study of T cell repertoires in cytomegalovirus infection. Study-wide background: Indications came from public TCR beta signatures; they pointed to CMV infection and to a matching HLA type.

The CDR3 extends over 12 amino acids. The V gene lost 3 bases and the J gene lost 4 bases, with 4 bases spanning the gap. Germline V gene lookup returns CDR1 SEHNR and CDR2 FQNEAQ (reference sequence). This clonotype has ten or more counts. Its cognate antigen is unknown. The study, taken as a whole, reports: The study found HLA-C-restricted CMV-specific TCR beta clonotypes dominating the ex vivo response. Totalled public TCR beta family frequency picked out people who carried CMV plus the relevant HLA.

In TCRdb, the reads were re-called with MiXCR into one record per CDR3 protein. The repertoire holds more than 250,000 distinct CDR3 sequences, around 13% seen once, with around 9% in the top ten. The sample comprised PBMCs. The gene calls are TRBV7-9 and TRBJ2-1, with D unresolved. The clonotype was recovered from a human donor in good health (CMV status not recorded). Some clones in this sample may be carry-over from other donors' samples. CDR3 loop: CASSLVYNEQFF. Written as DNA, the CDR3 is TGTGCCAGCAGCTTGGTATACAATGAGCAGTTCTTC.